This entry lists 20 T cell receptor beta chains sequenced from one sample in a study of graft-versus-host responses after intestinal transplantation. Intraepithelial plus lamina propria lymphocytes were released by processing graft tissue. Libraries were prepared by immunoSEQ multiplex PCR; TCRdb keeps only in-frame clonotypes and omits some of them. The table lists about 22,000 clones, about 80% of them singletons. This sample comprised ileum tissue, obtained 12 days after intestinal transplant. The receptor source for this set is a human patient who received an intestinal transplant, so some T cells may come from the graft donor.

The rearrangement joins TRBV11-3 to TRBJ1-2; TRBD1 matches at 8 bases. From germline, CDR1 is SGHNT and CDR2 YENEEA. The CDR3 is made up of 13 amino acids. After removal of 4 bases from V and 4 bases from J, the junction contained 2 bases not matched to a gene. In nucleotides, the CDR3 is TGTGCCAGCAGCTGGACAGGGTCCTATGGCTACACCTTC. Encoded protein: CASSWTGSYGYTF.

The chain employs TRBV5-1 and TRBJ2-1, with TRBD2 as a possible D gene (6 bases). Germline V gives CDR1 SGHRS, CDR2 YFSETQ. Trimming cost V 4 bases and J 8 bases, with 13 bases left between them. This CDR3 is 13 amino acids long. The CDR3 protein is CASSTRLEDEQFF. The CDR3, as DNA: TGCGCCAGCAGCACAAGACTAGAGGATGAGCAGTTCTTC. The full variable domain, completed using reference TRBV5-1 and TRBJ2-1, is KAGVTQTPRYLIKTRGQQVTLSCSPISGHRSVSWYQQTPGQGLQFLFEYFSETQRNKGNFPGRFSGRQFSNSRSEMNVSTLELGDSALYLCASSTRLEDEQFFGPGTRLTVL.

The rearrangement uses TRBV5-1 and TRBJ1-1, with 7 bases identical to TRBD1. Germline assignment: CDR1 SGHRS and CDR2 YFSETQ. V lost 5 bases, J lost 0 bases, and 4 bases stayed unmatched. The length of the CDR3 is 14 residues. The CDR3 DNA reads TGCGCCAGCAGACGGGACAGCCTGAACACTGAAGCTTTCTTT. Translating it yields CASRRDSLNTEAFF.

This chain connects TRBV12-5 to TRBJ2-3; TRBD2 matches 13 bases. V lost 5 bases, J lost 2 bases, and 4 bases stayed unmatched. Looked up from germline, CDR1 is LGHNT and CDR2 is FRNRAP. The CDR3 consists of 16 residues. As DNA, the CDR3 is TGTGCTAGTGGTACGGGACTAGCGGGGTTCACAGATACGCAGTATTTT. It yields the protein CASGTGLAGFTDTQYF.

CDR3 nucleotide sequence: TGCAGCGTTGGGGGAGGACAGGGGGATAATGAGCAGTTCTTC. Its translation: CSVGGGQGDNEQFF. This chain connects TRBV29-1 to TRBJ2-1, with 10 bases lining up with TRBD1. Germline values: CDR1 SQVTM, CDR2 ANQGSEA. This CDR3 is 14 amino acids long. V shed 4 bases and J 7 bases; nucleotides not matched to a gene: 7.

The CDR3 is CASSLVSVRANTEAFF. The CDR3 DNA follows: TGTGCCAGCAGCTTAGTGTCTGTCAGGGCGAACACTGAAGCTTTCTTT. The chain has TRBV7-8 and TRBJ1-1; a possible D gene is TRBD1 (5 bases). The CDR3 covers 16 residues. Germline V gene sequence: CDR1 SGHVS, CDR2 FQNEAQ. V was clipped by 1 base and J by 1 base, with 13 bases between them.

The chain couples TRBV28 to TRBJ2-7; the match to TRBD2 covers 10 bases. CDR1 is MDHEN and CDR2 is SYDVKM in the germline V gene. V lost 2 bases and J lost 3; bases outside the gene matches: 10. This CDR3 spans 17 amino acids. Here the CDR3 reads CASSLQAGGQTIYEQYF. In nucleotides, the CDR3 is TGTGCCAGCAGTTTACAAGCGGGAGGGCAGACGATCTACGAGCAGTACTTC. The variable domain in full, with the rest retrieved from reference TRBV28 and TRBJ2-7, is DVKVTQSSRYLVKRTGEKVFLECVQDMDHENMFWYRQDPGLGLRLIYFSYDVKMKEKGDIPEGYSVSREKKERFSLILESASTNQTSMYLCASSLQAGGQTIYEQYFGPGTRLTVT.

Points on this clone: The junction does not match germline at one end; this may be a read error. The chain couples TRBV30 to TRBJ1-2; 8 bases agree with TRBD1. The CDR3 spans 11 residues. Germline values: CDR1 GTSNPN, CDR2 SVGIG (reference sequence). The CDR3 sequence: CAWRGGTGRAF. CDR3 bases: TGTGCCTGGAGGGGGGGGACAGGAAGGGCCTTC.

This chain joins TRBV7-9 and TRBJ2-7; the D gene is possibly TRBD1 (6 bases). V was shortened by 8 bases and J by 3 bases, with 8 bases between the two germline ends. Germline V gene data show CDR1 as SEHNR and CDR2 as FQNEAQ (reference sequence). This CDR3 has 11 residues. DNA for the CDR3: TGTGCCAGCGTAGGGGGCTACGAGCAGTACTTC. This translates into CASVGGYEQYF.

The V gene is TRBV6-5, the J gene TRBJ2-2; no clear D gene. The CDR3 is 13 residues long. V was trimmed by 1 base and J by 5 bases, leaving 5 bases between them. Germline CDR1 MNHEY, CDR2 SVGAGI. The CDR3 sequence is CASSYYRTGELFF. CDR3 nucleotide sequence: TGTGCCAGCAGTTACTATCGTACCGGGGAGCTGTTTTTT.

This clone was counted once. The chain has TRBV27 and TRBJ1-4; D is perhaps TRBD1 (5 bases). The CDR3 runs 14 residues. Trimming shortened V by 1 base and J by 5 bases, and 8 bases separated the two germline ends. Germline assignment: CDR1 MNHEY and CDR2 SMNVEV (reference sequence). In nucleotides, the CDR3 is TGTGCCAGCAGTTTATTTCAGGGAAATGAAAAACTGTTTTTT. Its translation is CASSLFQGNEKLFF.

CDR3 nucleotide sequence: TGTGCCAGCAGCCCCCTAGCGGGAGGGTCTGGGGATACGCAGTATTTT. Its protein product is CASSPLAGGSGDTQYF. The rearrangement links TRBV7-8 to TRBJ2-3, with 12 bases lining up with TRBD2. Germline CDR1 is SGHVS and CDR2 is FQNEAQ. The CDR3 is 16 amino acids. Trimming took 5 bases from V and 6 from J; bases not matched to a gene: 9.

The V gene is TRBV5-1, the J gene TRBJ2-3; TRBD2 matches at 8 bases. Germline trimming cut 2 bases from V and 4 bases from J; bases unmatched to any gene: 6. Germline CDR1 and CDR2: SGHRS and YFSETQ. The CDR3 covers 15 residues. The CDR3, as DNA: TGCGCCAGCAGCTTCTTCGGAGCGGGGGCAGATACGCAGTATTTT. This translates into CASSFFGAGADTQYF.

V gene TRBV10-3 combines with J gene TRBJ1-1; D unresolved. The CDR3 is 12 amino acids. Between the trimmed V and J ends, which lost 10 bases and 0 bases, there was a span of 9 bases. CDR1 ENHRY and CDR2 SYGVKD come from the germline V gene. The CDR3 DNA reads as TGTGCCACCGCTAGCATGAACACTGAAGCTTTCTTT. It encodes CATASMNTEAFF.

This chain joins TRBV5-1 and TRBJ2-7, with TRBD1 as a possible D gene (6 bases). This CDR3 is built from 19 residues. Trimming removed 1 base from V and 2 bases from J, with 25 bases in between. Per germline, CDR1 SGHRS and CDR2 YFSETQ. CDR3 region: CASSLNGRTDIALTYEQYF. CDR3 sequence (DNA): TGCGCCAGCAGCTTGAACGGACGGACAGACATAGCCCTTACCTACGAGCAGTACTTC.

The chain recombines TRBV6-1 with TRBJ2-7; perhaps TRBD2 as D (5 bases). There are 12 residues in the CDR3. Germline CDR1 MNHNS, CDR2 SASEGT. V lost 10 bases and J lost 0, with 10 bases in between. CDR3 residues: CANRTSSYEQYF. The DNA of the CDR3 is TGTGCCAACCGAACTAGCTCCTACGAGCAGTACTTC.

V is TRBV7-3 and J is TRBJ1-5, with D perhaps matching TRBD1 (6 bases). This CDR3 is built from 13 residues. The V gene lost 8 bases and the J gene lost 4 bases, with 12 bases spanning the gap. Germline V gene sequence: CDR1 SGHTA, CDR2 FQGTGA. The CDR3 sequence is CASYRVGNQPQHF. DNA of the CDR3: TGTGCCAGCTACAGGGTGGGAAATCAGCCCCAGCATTTT.

This chain uses TRBV6-1 with TRBJ2-3, with D unclear. The CDR3 contains 14 residues. Trimming pared 0 bases from V and 6 bases from J, leaving 10 bases between. From germline, CDR1 is MNHNS and CDR2 SASEGT. The CDR3 DNA reads TGTGCCAGCAGTGAAGCGCGAACGTGGGATACGCAGTATTTT. Translation gives CASSEARTWDTQYF.

Points on this clone: Other DNA sequences from this sample encode an identical CDR3 as well. This rearrangement joins TRBV5-4 to TRBJ2-5; the match to TRBD2 covers 7 bases. CDR3 length equals 13 residues. Germline loops: CDR1 SGHNT, CDR2 YYREEE (reference sequence). With 0 bases clipped from V and 5 bases from J, the junction kept 1 base outside the gene matches. The DNA for the CDR3 is TGTGCCAGCAGCTTGGCCGGGGGGGAGACCCAGTACTTC. Translating it yields CASSLAGGETQYF. Full variable domain (missing parts from reference TRBV5-4 and TRBJ2-5): ETGVTQSPTHLIKTRGQQVTLRCSSQSGHNTVSWYQQALGQGPQFIFQYYREEENGRGNFPPRFSGLQFPNYSSELNVNALELDDSALYLCASSLAGGETQYFGPGTRLLVL.

By frequency in the sample, this clone is medium-sized (0.01 to 0.1%). The chain recombines TRBV15 with TRBJ2-2; D is perhaps TRBD1 (6 bases). This CDR3 comprises 16 residues. Germline assignment: CDR1 LNHNV and CDR2 YYDKDF (reference sequence). V lost 0 bases to trimming and J lost 5 bases, with 13 bases between them. The CDR3 sequence: CATSRDPTGRTGELFF. CDR3 DNA: TGTGCCACCAGCAGAGATCCGACAGGAAGAACCGGGGAGCTGTTTTTT.